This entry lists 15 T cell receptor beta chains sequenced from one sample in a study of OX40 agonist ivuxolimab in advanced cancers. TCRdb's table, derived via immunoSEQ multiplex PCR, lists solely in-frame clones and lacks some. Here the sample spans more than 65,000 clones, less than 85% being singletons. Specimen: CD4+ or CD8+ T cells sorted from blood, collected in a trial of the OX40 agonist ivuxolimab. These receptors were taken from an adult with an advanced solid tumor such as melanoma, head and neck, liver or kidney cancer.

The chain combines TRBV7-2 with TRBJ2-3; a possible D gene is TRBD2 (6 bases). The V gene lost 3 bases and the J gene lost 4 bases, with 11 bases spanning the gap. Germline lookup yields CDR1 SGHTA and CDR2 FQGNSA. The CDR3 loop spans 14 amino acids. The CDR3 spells CASSFYGSADTQYF. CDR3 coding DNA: TGTGCCAGCAGCTTTTACGGGAGCGCAGATACGCAGTATTTT.

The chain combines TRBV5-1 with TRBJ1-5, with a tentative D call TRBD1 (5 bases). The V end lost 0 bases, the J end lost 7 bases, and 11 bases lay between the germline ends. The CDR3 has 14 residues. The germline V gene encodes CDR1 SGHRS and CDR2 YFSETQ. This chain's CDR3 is CASSLGGGGQPQHF. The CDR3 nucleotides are TGCGCCAGCAGCTTGGGTGGGGGGGGACAGCCCCAGCATTTT.

The CDR3 region has the DNA TGTGCCAGCAGGGGCCCGGGACAGGGGGCAGAGACCCAGTACTTC. Amino acid sequence: CASRGPGQGAETQYF. The chain is built from TRBV2 and TRBJ2-5; TRBD1 matches 12 bases. This CDR3 region has 15 residues. V trimming: 6 bases; J trimming: 4 bases; junction bases outside the gene matches: 6. CDR1 SNHLY and CDR2 FYNNEI come from the germline V gene.

CDR3 nucleotide sequence: TGTGCCAGCAGGAGCGGGAGGCCGCGAGAGACCCAGTACTTC. Translation: CASRSGRPRETQYF. This sequence joins TRBV6-5 and TRBJ2-5; TRBD2 matches at 9 bases. The CDR3 sequence is 14 residues long. From germline, CDR1 is MNHEY and CDR2 SVGAGI. J was trimmed by 4 bases and V by 6 bases; bases with no gene match: 6.

The CDR3 nucleotides read TGTGCCAGCAGCTTTCGGTCCAGTGGGTATGGCTACACCTTC. It encodes CASSFRSSGYGYTF. The V gene is TRBV5-4, the J gene TRBJ1-2; D gene ambiguous. Germline CDR1 is SGHNT and CDR2 is YYREEE (reference sequence). The CDR3 is made up of 14 amino acids. V lost 2 bases, J lost 5 bases, and 13 bases lay in between.

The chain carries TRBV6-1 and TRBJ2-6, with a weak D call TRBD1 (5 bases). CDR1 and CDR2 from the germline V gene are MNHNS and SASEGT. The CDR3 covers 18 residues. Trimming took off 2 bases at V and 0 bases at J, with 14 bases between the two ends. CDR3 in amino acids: CASSERGAASSGANVLTF. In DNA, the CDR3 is TGTGCCAGCAGTGAAAGGGGCGCCGCAAGCTCTGGGGCCAACGTCCTGACTTTC.

As DNA, the CDR3 is TGTGCCAGCGGGGTACCGGGACAGGGGAATGGCTACACCTTC. This translates into CASGVPGQGNGYTF. The rearrangement links TRBV6-5 to TRBJ1-2, with TRBD1 matching 10 bases. The CDR3 contains 14 residues. Trimming removed 8 bases from V and 6 bases from J; junction bases left unmatched: 9. The germline V gene encodes CDR1 MNHEY and CDR2 SVGAGI.

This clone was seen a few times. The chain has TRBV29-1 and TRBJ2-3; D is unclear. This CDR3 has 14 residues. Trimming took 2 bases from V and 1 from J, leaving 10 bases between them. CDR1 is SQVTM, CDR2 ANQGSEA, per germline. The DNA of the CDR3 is TGCAGCGTTGAAAGTGGCACCGGCACAGATACGCAGTATTTT. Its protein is CSVESGTGTDTQYF.

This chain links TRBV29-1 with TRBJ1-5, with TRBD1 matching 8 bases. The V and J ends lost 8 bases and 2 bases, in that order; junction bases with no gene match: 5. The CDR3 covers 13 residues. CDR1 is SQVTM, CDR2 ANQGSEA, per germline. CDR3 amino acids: CSTGGEGNQPQHF. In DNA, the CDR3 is TGCAGCACAGGGGGAGAGGGCAATCAGCCCCAGCATTTT.

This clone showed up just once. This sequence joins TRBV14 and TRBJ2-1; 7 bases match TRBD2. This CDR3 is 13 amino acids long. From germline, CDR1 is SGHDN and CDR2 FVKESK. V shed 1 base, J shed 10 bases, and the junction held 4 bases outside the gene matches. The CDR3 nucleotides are TGTGCCAGCAGCCAAGTTGTGGGAGGGGAGCAGTTCTTC. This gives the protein CASSQVVGGEQFF.

As DNA, the CDR3 is TGTGCCAGCAGCCGACAGGGGAGCACTGAAGCTTTCTTT. The encoded protein is CASSRQGSTEAFF. V usage is TRBV7-2 and J usage is TRBJ1-1; 8 bases line up with TRBD1. The CDR3 covers 13 residues. V trimming: 5 bases; J trimming: 4 bases; junction bases outside the gene matches: 3. Germline CDR1 and CDR2: SGHTA and FQGNSA. The full variable domain, its missing parts supplied by reference TRBV7-2 and TRBJ1-1, is GAGVSQSPSNKVTEKGKDVELRCDPISGHTALYWYRQSLGQGLEFLIYFQGNSAPDKSGLPSDRFSAERTGGSVSTLTIQRTQQEDSAVYLCASSRQGSTEAFFGQGTRLTVV.

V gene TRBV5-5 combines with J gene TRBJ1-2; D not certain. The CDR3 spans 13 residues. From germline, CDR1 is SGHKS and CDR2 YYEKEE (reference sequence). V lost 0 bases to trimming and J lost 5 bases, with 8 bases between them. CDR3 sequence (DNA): TGTGCCAGCAGCTTGGCATCCTTATATGGCTACACCTTC. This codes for CASSLASLYGYTF. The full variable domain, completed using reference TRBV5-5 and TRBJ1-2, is DAGVTQSPTHLIKTRGQQVTLRCSPISGHKSVSWYQQVLGQGPQFIFQYYEKEERGRGNFPDRFSARQFPNYSSELNVNALLLGDSALYLCASSLASLYGYTFGSGTRLTVV.

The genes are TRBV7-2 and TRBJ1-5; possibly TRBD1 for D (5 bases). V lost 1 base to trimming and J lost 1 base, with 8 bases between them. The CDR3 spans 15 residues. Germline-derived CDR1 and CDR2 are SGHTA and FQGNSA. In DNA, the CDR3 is TGTGCCAGCAGCTTAGTGGGGGGAAGCAATCAGCCCCAGCATTTT. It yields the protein CASSLVGGSNQPQHF.

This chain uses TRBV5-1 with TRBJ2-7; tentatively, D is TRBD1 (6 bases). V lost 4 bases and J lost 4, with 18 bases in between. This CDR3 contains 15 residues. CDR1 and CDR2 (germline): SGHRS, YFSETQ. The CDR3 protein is CASSPRQASGYEQYF. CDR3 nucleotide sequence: TGCGCCAGCAGCCCACGACAGGCGTCTGGTTACGAGCAGTACTTC.

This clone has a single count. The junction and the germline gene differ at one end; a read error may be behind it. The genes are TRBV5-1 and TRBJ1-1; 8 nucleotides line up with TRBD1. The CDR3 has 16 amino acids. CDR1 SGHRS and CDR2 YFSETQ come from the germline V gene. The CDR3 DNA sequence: TGCGCCAGCAGCTTGGGGCAGGGGGCAGTTGACACTGAAGCTTCCTTT. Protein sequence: CASSLGQGAVDTEASF.